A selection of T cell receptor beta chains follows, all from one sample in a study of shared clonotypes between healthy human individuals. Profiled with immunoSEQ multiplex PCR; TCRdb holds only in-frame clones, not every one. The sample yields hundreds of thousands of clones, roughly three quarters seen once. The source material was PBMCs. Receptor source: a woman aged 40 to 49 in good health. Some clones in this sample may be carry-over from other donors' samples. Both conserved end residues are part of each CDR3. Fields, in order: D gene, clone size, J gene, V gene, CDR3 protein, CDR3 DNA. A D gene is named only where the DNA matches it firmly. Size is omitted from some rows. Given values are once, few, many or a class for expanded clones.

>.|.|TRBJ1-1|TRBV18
CASSPRGSGMNTEAFF
TGTGCCAGCTCACCTCGAGGTTCGGGGATGAACACTGAAGCTTTCTTT
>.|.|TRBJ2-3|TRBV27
CASSSGTLRDTQYF
TGTGCCAGCAGTTCCGGGACATTGAGAGATACGCAGTATTTT
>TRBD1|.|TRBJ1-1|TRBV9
CASSVRSSRGPTEAFF
TGTGCCAGCAGCGTTCGGTCGAGCAGGGGGCCGACTGAAGCTTTCTTT
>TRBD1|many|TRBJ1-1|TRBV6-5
CASTLSSGGAEAFF
TGTGCCAGCACCTTATCCTCAGGGGGGGCTGAAGCTTTCTTT
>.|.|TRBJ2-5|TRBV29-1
CSVGDGAGPQETQYF
TGCAGCGTTGGGGACGGGGCAGGGCCACAAGAGACCCAGTACTTC
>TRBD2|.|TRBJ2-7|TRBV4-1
CASSQRLAGAYEQYF
TGCGCCAGCAGCCAACGACTAGCGGGAGCCTACGAGCAGTACTTC
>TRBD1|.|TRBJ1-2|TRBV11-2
CASSSAFTGGGYGYTF
TGTGCCAGCAGCTCTGCCTTCACAGGGGGTGGCTATGGCTACACCTTC
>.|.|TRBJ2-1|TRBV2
CASTPTVEQFF
TGTGCCAGCACCCCGACGGTTGAGCAGTTCTTC
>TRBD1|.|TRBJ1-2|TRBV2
CASSLQDRAGGYTF
TGTGCCAGCAGCCTACAGGACAGGGCGGGTGGCTACACCTTC
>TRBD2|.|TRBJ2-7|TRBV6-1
CASRGTSGSYEQYF
TGTGCCAGCAGGGGGACTAGCGGGTCCTACGAGCAGTACTTC
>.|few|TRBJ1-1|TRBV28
CASSPTSFTEAFF
TGTGCCAGCAGCCCGACGTCCTTCACTGAAGCTTTCTTT
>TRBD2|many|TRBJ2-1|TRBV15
CATSRDGLAGWGEQFF
TGTGCCACCAGCAGAGATGGTCTAGCGGGATGGGGTGAGCAGTTCTTC
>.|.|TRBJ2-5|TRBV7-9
CASSPWTPEQYF
TGTGCCAGCAGCCCGTGGACCCCTGAGCAGTACTTC
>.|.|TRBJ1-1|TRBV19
CASSIEAGVRFEAFF
TGTGCCAGTAGTATAGAGGCAGGGGTCCGCTTTGAAGCTTTCTTT
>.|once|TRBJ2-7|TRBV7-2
CASSPVVTYEQYF
TGTGCCAGCAGCCCGGTTGTGACCTACGAGCAGTACTTC
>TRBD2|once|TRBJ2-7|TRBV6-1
CASSEAGGGYEQYF
TGTGCCAGCAGTGAGGCGGGAGGGGGATACGAGCAGTACTTC
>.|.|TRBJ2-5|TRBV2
CASSPTRFRETQYF
TGTGCCAGCAGTCCTACCCGATTCCGGGAGACCCAGTACTTC
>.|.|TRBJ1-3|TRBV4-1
CASSHVGRGNTIYF
TGCGCCAGCAGCCACGTGGGTCGCGGAAACACCATATATTTT
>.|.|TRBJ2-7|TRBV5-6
CASSLLGTPSYEQYF
TGTGCCAGCAGCCTGCTTGGGACACCCTCCTACGAGCAGTACTTC
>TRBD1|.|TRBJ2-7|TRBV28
CASSSRLPDRLKLYEQYF
TGTGCCAGCAGTTCTCGGTTACCGGACAGGCTGAAACTCTACGAGCAGTACTTC
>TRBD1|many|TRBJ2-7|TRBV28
CASRARTGAYEQYF
TGTGCCAGCAGAGCAAGGACAGGGGCCTACGAGCAGTACTTC
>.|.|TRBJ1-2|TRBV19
CASSRNHPAEGYGYTF
TGTGCCAGTAGTCGTAACCACCCGGCAGAAGGTTATGGCTACACCTTC
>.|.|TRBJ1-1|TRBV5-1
CASSQGTVEFEAFF
TGCGCCAGCAGCCAAGGGACCGTCGAGTTTGAAGCTTTCTTT
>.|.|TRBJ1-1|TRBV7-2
CASSYDGNTEAFF
TGTGCCAGCAGCTACGACGGCAACACTGAAGCTTTCTTT
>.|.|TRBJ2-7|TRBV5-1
CASSLEPGQTYEQYF
TGCGCCAGCAGCCTGGAGCCCGGACAAACCTACGAGCAGTACTTC
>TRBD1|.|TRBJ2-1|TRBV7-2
CASSSRQGPEQFF
TGTGCCAGCAGCTCCCGACAGGGCCCCGAGCAGTTCTTC
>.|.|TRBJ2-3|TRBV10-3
CAIREGLQGTQYF
TGTGCCATCAGAGAGGGACTTCAGGGTACGCAGTATTTT
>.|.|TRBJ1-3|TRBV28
CASKTRLISGNTIYF
TGTGCCAGCAAAACCAGACTCATCTCTGGAAACACCATATATTTT
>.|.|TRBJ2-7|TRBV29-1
CSVGHLSYEQYF
TGCAGCGTTGGGCACCTATCCTACGAGCAGTACTTC
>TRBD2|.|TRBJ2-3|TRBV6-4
CASSLAGGADTQYF
TGTGCCAGCAGCTTAGCGGGAGGGGCAGATACGCAGTATTTT
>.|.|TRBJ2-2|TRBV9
CASSLSGTGGELFF
TGTGCCAGCAGCCTAAGCGGGACAGGCGGGGAGCTGTTTTTT
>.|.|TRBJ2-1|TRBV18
CASSPRGTDSEQFF
TGTGCCAGCTCACCACGGGGGACGGATAGTGAGCAGTTCTTC
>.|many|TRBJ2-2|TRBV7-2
CASSKEVGSPGELFF
TGTGCCAGCAGCAAAGAGGTGGGCTCGCCCGGGGAGCTGTTTTTT
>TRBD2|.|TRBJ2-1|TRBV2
CASRSGTSGRTYNEQFF
TGTGCCAGCAGGAGCGGGACTAGCGGGAGAACATACAATGAGCAGTTCTTC
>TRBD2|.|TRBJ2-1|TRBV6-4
CASSDTAGGMSNEQFF
TGTGCCAGCAGTGACACAGCGGGAGGGATGTCTAATGAGCAGTTCTTC
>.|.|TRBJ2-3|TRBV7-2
CASSLGGTDTQYF
TGTGCCAGCAGCTTAGGGGGGACAGATACGCAGTATTTT
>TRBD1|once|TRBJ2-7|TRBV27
CASSPGTGHYEQYF
TGTGCCAGCAGTCCCGGGACAGGACACTACGAGCAGTACTTC
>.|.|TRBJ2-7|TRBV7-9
CASSPMNYEQYF
TGTGCCAGCAGCCCGATGAACTACGAGCAGTACTTC
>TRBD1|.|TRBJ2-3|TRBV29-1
CSVEARGRPDTQYF
TGCAGCGTTGAAGCCAGGGGGCGCCCAGATACGCAGTATTTT
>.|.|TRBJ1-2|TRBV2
CASSIQGGGYTF
TGTGCCAGCAGTATCCAGGGAGGGGGCTACACCTTC
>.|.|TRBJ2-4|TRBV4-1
CASSQGVGAGNRDIQYF
TGCGCCAGCAGCCAAGGCGTGGGTGCGGGGAATCGGGACATTCAGTACTTC
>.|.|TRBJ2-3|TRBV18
CASSPPIASTDTQYF
TGTGCCAGCTCACCACCTATCGCTAGCACAGATACGCAGTATTTT
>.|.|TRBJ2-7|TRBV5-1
CASSLAGAGIPYEQYF
TGCGCCAGCAGCTTGGCCGGGGCAGGCATTCCCTACGAGCAGTACTTC
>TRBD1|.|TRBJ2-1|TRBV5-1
CASSLAGQAVNEQFF
TGCGCCAGCAGCTTGGCAGGACAGGCCGTAAATGAGCAGTTCTTC
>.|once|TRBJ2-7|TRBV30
CAWAARQPYEQYF
TGTGCCTGGGCCGCGCGACAGCCTTACGAGCAGTACTTC
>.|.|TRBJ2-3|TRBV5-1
CASSLFEYNTQYF
TGCGCCAGCAGCTTATTTGAATACAATACGCAGTATTTT
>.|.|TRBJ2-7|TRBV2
CASRATANSYEQYF
TGTGCCAGCAGGGCCACAGCAAACTCCTACGAGCAGTACTTC
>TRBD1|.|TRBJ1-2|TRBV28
CASSLSGTGGVYGYTF
TGTGCCAGCAGTTTATCTGGGACAGGGGGCGTCTATGGCTACACCTTC
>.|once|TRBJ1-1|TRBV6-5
CASRYGRENTEAFF
TGTGCCAGCAGATACGGACGGGAGAACACTGAAGCTTTCTTT
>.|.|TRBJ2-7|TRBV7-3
CASSRGVGYGQYF
TGTGCCAGCAGCCGCGGGGTAGGGTACGGGCAGTACTTC
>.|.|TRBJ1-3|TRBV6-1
CASRVTYDTIYF
TGTGCCAGCAGGGTAACTTACGACACCATATATTTT